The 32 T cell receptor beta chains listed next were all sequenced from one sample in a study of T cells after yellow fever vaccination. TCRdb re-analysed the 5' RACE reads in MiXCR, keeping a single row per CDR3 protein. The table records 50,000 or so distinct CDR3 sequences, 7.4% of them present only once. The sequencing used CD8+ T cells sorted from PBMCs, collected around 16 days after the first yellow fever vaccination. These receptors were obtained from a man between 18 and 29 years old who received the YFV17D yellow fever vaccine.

Written as DNA, the CDR3 is TGTGCCAGCAGCCCCGAGCGCCTGCACAATGAGCAGTTCTTC. This sequence encodes CASSPERLHNEQFF. The chain recombines TRBV5-6 with TRBJ2-1, with D uncertain. Germline values: CDR1 SGHDT, CDR2 YYEEEE. The CDR3 extends over 14 amino acids. Deletions cut 4 bases from V and 5 bases from J, with 13 bases between.

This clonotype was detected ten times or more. This CDR3 reads CATSQTGEVSYGYTF. The CDR3 bases are TGTGCCACCAGCCAGACAGGGGAAGTGAGCTATGGCTACACCTTC. The rearrangement uses TRBV15 and TRBJ1-2; 8 positions agree with TRBD1. This CDR3 region has 15 residues. Germline lookup yields CDR1 LNHNV and CDR2 YYDKDF (reference sequence). The V segment lost 5 bases and the J segment 4 bases; nucleotides outside the gene matches: 9.

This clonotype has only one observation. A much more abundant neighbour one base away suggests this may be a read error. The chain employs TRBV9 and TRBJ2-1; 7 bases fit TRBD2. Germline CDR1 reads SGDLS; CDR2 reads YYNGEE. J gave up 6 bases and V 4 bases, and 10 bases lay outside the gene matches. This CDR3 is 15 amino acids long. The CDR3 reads CASSPGPGGVNEQFF. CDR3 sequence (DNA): TGTGCCAGCAGCCCAGGACCGGGGGGTGTCAATGAGCAGTTCTTC.

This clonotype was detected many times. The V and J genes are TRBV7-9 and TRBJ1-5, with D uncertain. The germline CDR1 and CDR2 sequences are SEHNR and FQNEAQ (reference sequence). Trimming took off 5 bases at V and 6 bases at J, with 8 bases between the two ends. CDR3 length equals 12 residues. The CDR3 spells CASSAGFQPQHF. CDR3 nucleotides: TGTGCCAGCAGCGCCGGGTTTCAGCCCCAGCATTTT.

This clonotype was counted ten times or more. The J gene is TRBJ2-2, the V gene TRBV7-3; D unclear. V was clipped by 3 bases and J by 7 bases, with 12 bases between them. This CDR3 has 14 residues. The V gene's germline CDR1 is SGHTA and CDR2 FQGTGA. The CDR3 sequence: CASSFGPVGGELFF. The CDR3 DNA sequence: TGTGCCAGCAGCTTCGGACCAGTCGGCGGGGAGCTGTTTTTT.

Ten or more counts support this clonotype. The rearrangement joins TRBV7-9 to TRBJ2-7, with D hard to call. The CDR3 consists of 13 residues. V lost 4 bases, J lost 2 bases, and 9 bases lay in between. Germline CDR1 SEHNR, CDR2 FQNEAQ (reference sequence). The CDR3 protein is CASSSPTAYEQYF. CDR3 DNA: TGTGCCAGCAGCTCCCCGACCGCCTACGAGCAGTACTTC. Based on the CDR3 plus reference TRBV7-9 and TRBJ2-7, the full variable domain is DTGVSQNPRHKITKRGQNVTFRCDPISEHNRLYWYRQTLGQGPEFLTYFQNEAQLEKSRLLSDRFSAERPKGSFSTLEIQRTEQGDSAMYLCASSSPTAYEQYFGPGTRLTVT.

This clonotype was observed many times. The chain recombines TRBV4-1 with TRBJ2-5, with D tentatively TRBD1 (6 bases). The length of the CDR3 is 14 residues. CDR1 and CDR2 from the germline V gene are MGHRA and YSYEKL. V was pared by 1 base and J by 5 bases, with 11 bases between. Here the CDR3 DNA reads TGCGCCAGCAGCCAAGTAGGGGGTTGGGAGACCCAGTACTTC. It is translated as CASSQVGGWETQYF.

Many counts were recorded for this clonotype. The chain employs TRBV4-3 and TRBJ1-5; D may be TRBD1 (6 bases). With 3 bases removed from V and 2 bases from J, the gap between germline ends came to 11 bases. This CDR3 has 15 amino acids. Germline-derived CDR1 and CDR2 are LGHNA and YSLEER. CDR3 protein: CASSQYREGNQPQHF. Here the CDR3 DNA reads TGCGCCAGCAGCCAGTACAGGGAGGGCAATCAGCCCCAGCATTTT.

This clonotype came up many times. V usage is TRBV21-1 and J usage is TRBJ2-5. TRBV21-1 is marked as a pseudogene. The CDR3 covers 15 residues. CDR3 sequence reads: CASSKFHCLQETQYF. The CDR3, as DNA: TGTGCCAGCAGCAAATTTCACTGCCTCCAAGAGACCCAGTACTTC.

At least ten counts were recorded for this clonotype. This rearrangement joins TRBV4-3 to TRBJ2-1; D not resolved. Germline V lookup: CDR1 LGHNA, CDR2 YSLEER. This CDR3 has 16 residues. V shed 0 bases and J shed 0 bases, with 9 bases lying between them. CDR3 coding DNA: TGCGCCAGCAGCCAAGATCTGAGTAGCTCCTACAATGAGCAGTTCTTC. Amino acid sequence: CASSQDLSSSYNEQFF.

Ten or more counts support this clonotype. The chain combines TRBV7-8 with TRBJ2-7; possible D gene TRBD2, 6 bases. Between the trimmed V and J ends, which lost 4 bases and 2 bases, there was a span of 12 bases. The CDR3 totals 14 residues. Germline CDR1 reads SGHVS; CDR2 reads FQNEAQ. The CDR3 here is CASSSTGRTYEQYV. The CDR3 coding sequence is TGTGCCAGCAGCTCGACCGGGAGAACCTACGAGCAGTACGTC.

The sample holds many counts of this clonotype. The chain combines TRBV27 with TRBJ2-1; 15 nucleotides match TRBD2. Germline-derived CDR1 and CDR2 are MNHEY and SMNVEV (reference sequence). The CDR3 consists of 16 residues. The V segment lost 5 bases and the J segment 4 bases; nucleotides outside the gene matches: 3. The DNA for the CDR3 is TGTGCCAGCAGTCCAGGGACTAGCGGGGGGTACAATGAGCAGTTCTTC. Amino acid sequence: CASSPGTSGGYNEQFF.

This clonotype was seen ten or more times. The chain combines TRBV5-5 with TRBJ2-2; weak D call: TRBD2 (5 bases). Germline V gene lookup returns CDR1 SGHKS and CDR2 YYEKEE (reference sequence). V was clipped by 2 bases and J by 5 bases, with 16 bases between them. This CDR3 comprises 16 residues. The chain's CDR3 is CASSLWVATRTGELFF. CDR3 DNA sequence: TGTGCCAGCAGCTTATGGGTAGCGACCAGGACCGGGGAGCTGTTTTTT.

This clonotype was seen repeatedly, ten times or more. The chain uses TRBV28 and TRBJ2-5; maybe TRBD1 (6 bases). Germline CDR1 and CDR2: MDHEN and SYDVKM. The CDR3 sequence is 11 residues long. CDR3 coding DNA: TGTGACAGGGTCTCGCAAGAGACCCAGTACTTC. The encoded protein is CDRVSQETQYF. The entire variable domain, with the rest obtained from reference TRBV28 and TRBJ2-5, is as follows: DVKVTQSSRYLVKRTGEKVFLECVQDMDHENMFWYRQDPGLGLRLIYFSYDVKMKEKGDIPEGYSVSREKKERFSLILESASTNQTSMYLCDRVSQETQYFGPGTRLLVL.

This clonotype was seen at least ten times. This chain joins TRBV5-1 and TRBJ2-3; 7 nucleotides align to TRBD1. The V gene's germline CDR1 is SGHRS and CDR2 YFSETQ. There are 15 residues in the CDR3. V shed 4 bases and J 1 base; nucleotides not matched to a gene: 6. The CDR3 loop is CASSLRDSRTDTQYF. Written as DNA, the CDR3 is TGCGCCAGCAGCCTCCGGGACAGTCGCACAGATACGCAGTATTTT.

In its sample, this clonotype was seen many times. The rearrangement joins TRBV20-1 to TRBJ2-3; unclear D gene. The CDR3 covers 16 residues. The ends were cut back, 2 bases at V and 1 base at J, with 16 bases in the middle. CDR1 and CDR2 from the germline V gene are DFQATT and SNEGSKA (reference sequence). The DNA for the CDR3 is TGCAGTGCTAGACTAATGGACCCCCCGGGCACAGATACGCAGTATTTT. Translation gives CSARLMDPPGTDTQYF.

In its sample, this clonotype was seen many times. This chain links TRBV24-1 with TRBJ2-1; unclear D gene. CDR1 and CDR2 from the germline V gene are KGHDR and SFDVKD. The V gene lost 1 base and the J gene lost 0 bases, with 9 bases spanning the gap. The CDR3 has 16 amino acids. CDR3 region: CATSDFRSSSYNEQFF. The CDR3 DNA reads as TGTGCCACCAGTGATTTTCGGTCCAGCTCCTACAATGAGCAGTTCTTC.

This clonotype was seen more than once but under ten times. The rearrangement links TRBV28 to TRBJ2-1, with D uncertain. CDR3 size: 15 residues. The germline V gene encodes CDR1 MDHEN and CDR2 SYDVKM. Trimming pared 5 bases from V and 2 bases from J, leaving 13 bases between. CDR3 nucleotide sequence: TGTGCCAGCAGTGAGAGAGACCTTCCCTACAATGAGCAGTTCTTC. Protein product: CASSERDLPYNEQFF.

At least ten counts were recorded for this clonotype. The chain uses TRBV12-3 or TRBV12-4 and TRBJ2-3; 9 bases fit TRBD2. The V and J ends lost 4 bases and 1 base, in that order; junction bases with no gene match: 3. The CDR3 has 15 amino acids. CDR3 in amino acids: CASSYSGGGTDTQYF. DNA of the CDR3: TGTGCCAGCAGTTATAGCGGGGGCGGCACAGATACGCAGTATTTT.

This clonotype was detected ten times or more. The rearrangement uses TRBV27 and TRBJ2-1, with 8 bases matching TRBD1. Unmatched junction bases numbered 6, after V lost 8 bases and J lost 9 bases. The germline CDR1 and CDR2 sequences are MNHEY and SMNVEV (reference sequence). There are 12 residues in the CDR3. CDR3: CASASGGTEQFF. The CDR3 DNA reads TGTGCCAGCGCTTCAGGGGGCACTGAGCAGTTCTTC.

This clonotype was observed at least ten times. The CDR3 is CSAREAGQGYSPLHF. The CDR3 DNA sequence: TGCAGTGCTAGAGAGGCGGGACAGGGATATTCACCCCTCCACTTT. The chain links TRBV20-1 to TRBJ1-6; 9 bases match TRBD1. The CDR3 runs 15 residues. The V gene end was trimmed by 0 bases and the J gene end by 8 bases; junction bases not matched to a gene: 5. CDR1 is DFQATT and CDR2 is SNEGSKA in the germline V gene (reference sequence).

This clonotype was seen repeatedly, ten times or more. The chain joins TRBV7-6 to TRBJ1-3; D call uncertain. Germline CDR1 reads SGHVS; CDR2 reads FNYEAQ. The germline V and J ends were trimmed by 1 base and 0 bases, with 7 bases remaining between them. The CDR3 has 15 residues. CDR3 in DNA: TGTGCCAGCAGCTTAGGATCCCGCTCTGGAAACACCATATATTTT. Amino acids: CASSLGSRSGNTIYF.

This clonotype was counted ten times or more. CDR3 sequence: CASSPGTSGGPTDTQYF. As DNA, the CDR3 is TGTGCCAGCAGCCCCGGGACTAGCGGGGGGCCCACAGATACGCAGTATTTT. The J gene is TRBJ2-3, the V gene TRBV9; 15 nucleotides align to TRBD2. V lost 4 bases and J lost 2; bases outside the gene matches: 5. This CDR3 contains 17 residues. The V gene's germline CDR1 is SGDLS and CDR2 YYNGEE.

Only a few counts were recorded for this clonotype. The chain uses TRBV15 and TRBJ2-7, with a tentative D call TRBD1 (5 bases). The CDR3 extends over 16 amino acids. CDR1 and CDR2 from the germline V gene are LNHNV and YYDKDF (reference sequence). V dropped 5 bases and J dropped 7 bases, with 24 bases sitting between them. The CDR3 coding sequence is TGTGCCACCAGCTCCGGGTCGGTTTGGGGAAAGGGGGAGCAGTACGTC. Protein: CATSSGSVWGKGEQYV.

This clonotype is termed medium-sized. CDR3 bases: TGTGCCAGCAGCGGGGGGGGACTTCCCAATGAGCAGTTCTTC. This translates into CASSGGGLPNEQFF. The chain employs TRBV5-6 and TRBJ2-1, with 7 bases aligning to TRBD2. The CDR3 spans 14 residues. V dropped 4 bases and J dropped 6; count of bases not matched to a gene: 7. CDR1 SGHDT and CDR2 YYEEEE come from the germline V gene. Full variable domain (remainder filled in from reference TRBV5-6 and TRBJ2-1): DAGVTQSPTHLIKTRGQQVTLRCSPKSGHDTVSWYQQALGQGPQFIFQYYEEEERQRGNFPDRFSGHQFPNYSSELNVNALLLGDSALYLCASSGGGLPNEQFFGPGTRLTVL.

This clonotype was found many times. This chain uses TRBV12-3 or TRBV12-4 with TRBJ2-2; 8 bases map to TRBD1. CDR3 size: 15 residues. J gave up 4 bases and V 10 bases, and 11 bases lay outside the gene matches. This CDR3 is CATLLGQGATGELFF. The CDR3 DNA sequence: TGTGCCACCTTACTCGGACAGGGAGCCACCGGGGAGCTGTTTTTT.

The CDR3 DNA is TGTGCCGCCCAGAGGGGGTATACCGGGGAGCTGTTTTTT. It translates to CAAQRGYTGELFF. The genes are TRBV19 and TRBJ2-2; D might be TRBD1 (6 bases). The CDR3 extends over 13 amino acids. In germline, CDR1 is LNHDA, CDR2 SQIVND (reference sequence). V was trimmed by 11 bases and J by 5 bases, leaving 15 bases between them.

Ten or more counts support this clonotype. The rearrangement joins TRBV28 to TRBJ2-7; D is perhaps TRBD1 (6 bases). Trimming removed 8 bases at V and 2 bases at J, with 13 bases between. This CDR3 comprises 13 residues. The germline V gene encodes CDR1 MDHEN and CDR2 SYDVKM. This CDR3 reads CASGTLDTYEQYF. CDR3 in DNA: TGTGCCAGCGGGACATTGGACACCTACGAGCAGTACTTC.

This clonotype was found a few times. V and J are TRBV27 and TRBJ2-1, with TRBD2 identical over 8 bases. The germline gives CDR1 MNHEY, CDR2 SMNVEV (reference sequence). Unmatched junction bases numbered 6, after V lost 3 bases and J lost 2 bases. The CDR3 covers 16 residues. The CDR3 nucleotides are TGTGCCAGCAGTTTTCCCAGCGGGGGCACCTACAATGAGCAGTTCTTC. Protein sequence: CASSFPSGGTYNEQFF.

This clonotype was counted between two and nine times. The CDR3 sequence: CASSQRGVVVDTEAFF. The CDR3 DNA sequence: TGTGCCAGCAGCCAAAGGGGGGTCGTAGTGGATACTGAAGCTTTCTTT. The V gene is TRBV3-1, the J gene TRBJ1-1; TRBD1 might be the D (6 bases). Germline V gene lookup returns CDR1 LGHDT and CDR2 YNNKEL (reference sequence). Trimming took 2 bases from V and 5 from J, leaving 18 bases between them. This CDR3 is built from 16 residues.

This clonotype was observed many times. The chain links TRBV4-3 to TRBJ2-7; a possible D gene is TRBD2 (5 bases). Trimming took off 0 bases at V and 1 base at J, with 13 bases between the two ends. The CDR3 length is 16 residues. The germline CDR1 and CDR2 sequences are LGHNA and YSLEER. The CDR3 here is CASSQDGSRRSYEQYV. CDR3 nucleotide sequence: TGCGCCAGCAGCCAAGATGGGTCCAGGAGGTCCTACGAGCAGTACGTC.

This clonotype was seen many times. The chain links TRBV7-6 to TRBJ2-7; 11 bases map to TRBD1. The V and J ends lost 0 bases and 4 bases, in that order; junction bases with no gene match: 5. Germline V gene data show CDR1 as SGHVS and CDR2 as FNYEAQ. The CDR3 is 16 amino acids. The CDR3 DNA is TGTGCCAGCAGCTTAGCAGGGACAGGGGGTAGTTACGAGCAGTACTTC. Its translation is CASSLAGTGGSYEQYF.